The T cell receptor beta chain described here comes from a study of T-cell reconstitution after alpha-beta-depleted transplantation in children. General study points: The origin of alpha-beta T cells about two months after transplant was reportedly several hundred expanded graft clones. Newly produced T cells mostly accounted for T-cell counts and diversity one year post-transplant. For some patients, TCRbeta diversity was high at day 60 because of recipient T cells and thymic progenitors that survived.

The germline CDR1 and CDR2 sequences are KGHDR and SFDVKD. The CDR3 has 15 residues. Unmatched junction bases numbered 16, after V lost 12 bases and J lost 3 bases. A remark on this clonotype: Its antigen is not known.

Unique molecular identifiers tagged the TCRbeta library. MiXCR was run by TCRdb on the PCR reads, yielding one entry per CDR3 protein. The data show nearly 350,000 distinct CDR3 sequences, with 16% seen just once and about 41% held by the top ten. V usage is TRBV24-1 and J usage is TRBJ2-7; 7 bases are a match to TRBD2. This clonotype was obtained from a male patient aged 2-9 years who had a stem cell transplant for acute lymphoblastic leukemia, so the T cells may come from the graft donor. The starting material was PBMCs, mostly from graft donor cells, obtained 360 days after TCRalphabeta/CD19-depleted stem cell transplant. CDR3 residues: CASRPWRERNYEQYF. The CDR3, as DNA: TGTGCCTCGCGCCCGTGGCGGGAGAGGAACTACGAGCAGTACTTC.